The present entry profiles one T cell receptor beta chain with its context. TCRdb passed the 5' RACE reads through MiXCR, listing each CDR3 protein once. The sample shows approximately 74,000 distinct CDR3 sequences, roughly 7.4% of them seen only once. These data are taken from a study of T cells after yellow fever vaccination. CDR3 length equals 15 residues. The germline V gene has CDR1 MNHEY and CDR2 SMNVEV (reference sequence). Trimming cost V 3 bases and J 0 bases, with 12 bases left between them. The receptor was isolated from a young man who received the YFV17D yellow fever vaccine. Sequencing used CD8+ T cells sorted from PBMCs, obtained around 5 days after the first yellow fever vaccination. The chain combines TRBV27 with TRBJ2-7; possibly TRBD2 for D (7 bases). CDR3 DNA: TGTGCCAGCAGTTTTGTTGGGGGGGCCTCCTACGAGCAGTACTTC. This translates into CASSFVGGASYEQYF.